Sequencing of this T cell receptor (beta chain) was carried out in a study of cytomegalovirus exposure and HLA in healthy donors. Germline V lookup: CDR1 SGHNT, CDR2 YENEEA. V lost 5 bases, J lost 8 bases, and 13 bases stayed unmatched. The CDR3 is made up of 15 amino acids. Libraries were prepared by immunoSEQ multiplex PCR; TCRdb keeps only in-frame clonotypes and omits some of them. The data contain hundreds of thousands of clones, more than 75% of them singletons. V is TRBV11-3 and J is TRBJ1-2; 8 bases are shared with TRBD1. The specimen sequenced was PBMCs. The sequence was obtained from a woman aged 30 to 39 in good health and CMV-seropositive. This CDR3 is CASSLGDRTSSGYTF. The CDR3 DNA reads as TGTGCCAGCAGCCTGGGGGACAGGACGAGTTCGGGCTACACCTTC. The full variable domain, in which reference TRBV11-3 and TRBJ1-2 provide the parts outside the CDR3, is EAGVVQSPRYKIIEKKQPVAFWCNPISGHNTLYWYLQNLGQGPELLIRYENEEAVDDSQLPKDRFSAERLKGVDSTLKIQPAELGDSAVYLCASSLGDRTSSGYTFGSGTRLTVV.